This T cell receptor (beta chain) was recovered during a study of blood T cell repertoires in COVID-19. Looking at the study overall: PBMCs, B-cell-depleted T cells, or T cells provided the cDNA or gDNA that made up the material.

Looked up from germline, CDR1 is SGHTA and CDR2 is FQGNSA. CDR3 size: 15 residues. J gave up 7 bases and V 2 bases, and 6 bases lay outside the gene matches. In the original analysis: Reference gene primers were amplified, and this amplification served to estimate nucleated cell counts. Clones were sequenced by immunoSEQ multiplex PCR, and TCRdb holds only the in-frame ones, with some missing. That table supplies the V and J calls and clone size; D and trimming were determined from the DNA. The sample lists about 200,000 clones, around nine tenths occurring once. Sequenced: peripheral blood. This sequence originates from a middle-aged man with active or convalescent COVID-19. The gene calls are TRBV7-2 and TRBJ2-1; 9 nucleotides agree with TRBD2. CDR3: CASSLTAGGPNEQFF. The CDR3 DNA reads as TGTGCCAGCAGCTTAACGGCGGGAGGGCCGAATGAGCAGTTCTTC.